Shown below are 29 T cell receptor beta chains from a single sample sequenced in a study of blood T cell repertoires in COVID-19. Profiled with immunoSEQ multiplex PCR; TCRdb holds only in-frame clones, not every one. The sample carries some 190,000 clones, around 84% recorded once. The sequencing input was peripheral blood. The receptors stem from a human donor in a cohort sampled during active COVID-19.

The chain carries TRBV19 and TRBJ2-2, with TRBD1 matching 7 bases. The V gene end was trimmed by 8 bases and the J gene end by 4 bases; junction bases not matched to a gene: 7. The CDR3 consists of 14 residues. Per the germline V gene, CDR1 is LNHDA and CDR2 is SQIVND (reference sequence). The CDR3 nucleotides are TGTGCCAGTCGAATAACAGGGGCCACCGGGGAGCTGTTTTTT. Amino acid sequence: CASRITGATGELFF.

This rearrangement joins TRBV10-3 to TRBJ2-3; 8 positions match TRBD2. Per the germline V gene, CDR1 is ENHRY and CDR2 is SYGVKD. Losses at the gene ends were 3 bases for V and 4 bases for J; bases not matched to a gene: 6. This CDR3 has 15 residues. The CDR3 sequence: CAISDHSGTPDTQYF. The DNA of the CDR3 is TGTGCCATCAGTGACCATAGCGGGACGCCAGATACGCAGTATTTT.

This chain joins TRBV6-5 and TRBJ1-1; D gene uncertain. Germline V lookup: CDR1 MNHEY, CDR2 SVGAGI. The CDR3 is 11 amino acids. Trimming cost V 8 bases and J 4 bases, with 8 bases left between them. The CDR3 here is CASFWSTEAFF. The CDR3 DNA reads as TGTGCCAGCTTCTGGAGCACTGAAGCTTTCTTT.

The rearrangement links TRBV2 to TRBJ1-3; 8 nucleotides line up with TRBD1. With 3 bases clipped from V and 2 bases from J, the junction kept 6 bases outside the gene matches. The CDR3 consists of 16 residues. Germline lookup yields CDR1 SNHLY and CDR2 FYNNEI. CDR3 loop: CASSDRDRIPGNTIYF. The CDR3 coding sequence is TGTGCCAGCAGTGATCGGGACAGGATCCCTGGAAACACCATATATTTT.

CDR3 in amino acids: CASSLDIRASGSGDTQYF. Here the CDR3 DNA reads TGTGCCAGCAGCTTAGATATTCGGGCTAGCGGGAGTGGAGATACGCAGTATTTT. V usage is TRBV7-9 and J usage is TRBJ2-3, with 10 positions matching TRBD2. Germline assignment: CDR1 SEHNR and CDR2 FQNEAQ (reference sequence). CDR3 length equals 18 residues. Trimming cost V 1 base and J 5 bases; bases outside gene matches: 12.

This clone was counted a few times. The gene calls are TRBV24-1 and TRBJ2-1, with D maybe TRBD2 (6 bases). Germline assignment: CDR1 KGHDR and CDR2 SFDVKD. Trimming stripped 4 bases from V and 0 bases from J, with 15 bases between. CDR3 length: 17 residues. The CDR3 sequence: CATSEGLSQFSYNEQFF. The CDR3 region has the DNA TGTGCCACCAGTGAAGGACTATCCCAGTTCTCCTACAATGAGCAGTTCTTC.

The V gene is TRBV2, the J gene TRBJ1-5; tentative D call: TRBD1 (5 bases). Germline assignment: CDR1 SNHLY and CDR2 FYNNEI. V was shortened by 4 bases and J by 7 bases, with 14 bases between the two germline ends. The CDR3 covers 14 residues. Written as DNA, the CDR3 is TGTGCCAGCAGTGGTGGGGGGATATTGCAGCCCCAGCATTTT. Its translation: CASSGGGILQPQHF. The full variable domain, completed using reference TRBV2 and TRBJ1-5, is EPEVTQTPSHQVTQMGQEVILRCVPISNHLYFYWYRQILGQKVEFLVSFYNNEISEKSEIFDDQFSVERPDGSNFTLKIRSTKLEDSAMYFCASSGGGILQPQHFGDGTRLSIL.

The V gene is TRBV5-1, the J gene TRBJ1-5; a possible D gene is TRBD1 (6 bases). CDR3 length: 15 residues. The germline CDR1 and CDR2 sequences are SGHRS and YFSETQ. Trimming removed 0 bases from V and 4 bases from J, with 11 bases in between. The CDR3 reads CASSLAGETNQPQHF. The CDR3 coding sequence is TGCGCCAGCAGCTTGGCAGGGGAGACAAATCAGCCCCAGCATTTT. Variable domain in full (rest from reference TRBV5-1 and TRBJ1-5): KAGVTQTPRYLIKTRGQQVTLSCSPISGHRSVSWYQQTPGQGLQFLFEYFSETQRNKGNFPGRFSGRQFSNSRSEMNVSTLELGDSALYLCASSLAGETNQPQHFGDGTRLSIL.

The chain couples TRBV7-2 to TRBJ2-7, with 8 nucleotides matching TRBD2. Trimming took 5 bases from V and 2 from J; bases not matched to a gene: 5. This CDR3 is 14 amino acids long. Germline lookup yields CDR1 SGHTA and CDR2 FQGNSA. The CDR3 loop is CASSQAGEAYEQYF. The CDR3 DNA is TGTGCCAGCAGCCAAGCGGGAGAGGCCTACGAGCAGTACTTC.

The J gene is TRBJ1-5, the V gene TRBV7-8; D is possibly TRBD1 (5 bases). Between the trimmed V and J ends, which lost 5 bases and 0 bases, there was a span of 14 bases. CDR3 length: 16 amino acids. Germline CDR1 and CDR2: SGHVS and FQNEAQ. CDR3 protein: CASSKGGGGSNQPQHF. The CDR3 DNA reads as TGTGCCAGCAGCAAGGGTGGGGGGGGTAGCAATCAGCCCCAGCATTTT.

The chain carries TRBV7-9 and TRBJ2-7, with TRBD1 matching 8 bases. The V and J ends lost 5 bases and 6 bases, in that order; junction bases with no gene match: 9. The germline CDR1 and CDR2 sequences are SEHNR and FQNEAQ (reference sequence). The CDR3 consists of 14 residues. This CDR3 is CASSLGDRSSEQYF. The CDR3 DNA reads TGTGCCAGCAGCCTCGGGGACAGGAGCTCCGAGCAGTACTTC.

The chain carries TRBV21-1 and TRBJ2-7; the table's D gene call, TRBD1, was not cross checked with the DNA. TRBV21-1 is a documented pseudogene. There are 11 residues in the CDR3. The CDR3, as DNA: TGTGCCAGTAGGCGGGACAGGCGCAAGTACGTC. This translates into CASRRDRRKYV.

For the CDR3, the DNA is TGCAGTTCCCAGGAGGCGCGCAATGAGCAGTTCTTC. It translates to CSSQEARNEQFF. The rearrangement uses TRBV29-1 and TRBJ2-1, with D possibly TRBD2 on 5 matching bases. CDR3 length: 12 residues. CDR1 SQVTM and CDR2 ANQGSEA come from the germline V gene.

The chain links TRBV19 to TRBJ1-1, with D uncertain. Between the trimmed V and J ends, which lost 5 bases and 8 bases, there was a span of 9 bases. CDR1 LNHDA and CDR2 SQIVND come from the germline V gene (reference sequence). The CDR3 runs 11 residues. The CDR3 DNA is TGTGCCAGTAGTTTCGGAGGAGAAGCTTTCTTT. The encoded protein is CASSFGGEAFF. Filled out from reference TRBV19 and TRBJ1-1, the complete variable domain reads DGGITQSPKYLFRKEGQNVTLSCEQNLNHDAMYWYRQDPGQGLRLIYYSQIVNDFQKGDIAEGYSVSREKKESFPLTVTSAQKNPTAFYLCASSFGGEAFFGQGTRLTVV.

V is TRBV18 and J is TRBJ2-5, with 10 bases identical to TRBD2. The germline CDR1 and CDR2 sequences are KGHSH and LQKENI. The CDR3 runs to 15 residues. J lost 1 base, V lost 3 bases, and 2 bases had no gene match. As DNA, the CDR3 is TGTGCCAGCTCACCTAGCGGGGGGTCCCAAGAGACCCAGTACTTC. Translation gives CASSPSGGSQETQYF.

The table lists this clone with many counts. The chain combines TRBV10-1 with TRBJ1-4; D uncertain. The V gene lost 0 bases and the J gene lost 5 bases, with 10 bases spanning the gap. The germline CDR1 and CDR2 sequences are WNHNN and SYGVQD (reference sequence). CDR3 length equals 15 residues. CDR3 nucleotides: TGCGCCAGCAGTGAGTCGAGCGGCAGGAATGAAAAACTGTTTTTT. Residues: CASSESSGRNEKLFF.

V is TRBV27 and J is TRBJ1-2; D is possibly TRBD1 (5 bases). Trimming took off 4 bases at V and 4 bases at J, with 16 bases between the two ends. Germline CDR1 MNHEY, CDR2 SMNVEV (reference sequence). This CDR3 has 15 residues. The CDR3 here is CASSSGAGRGYGYTF. In DNA, the CDR3 is TGTGCCAGCAGTTCCGGGGCCGGGAGAGGCTATGGCTACACCTTC.

The chain is built from TRBV30 and TRBJ2-5; 8 nucleotides line up with TRBD1. The CDR3 has 13 amino acids. The trim removed 1 base at V and 7 bases at J, leaving 5 bases unmatched. Germline CDR1 is GTSNPN and CDR2 is SVGIG (reference sequence). CDR3 amino acids: CAWSGQGIGTQYF. For the CDR3, the DNA is TGTGCCTGGAGTGGACAGGGGATAGGGACCCAGTACTTC.

This clone occurred a few times. The J gene is TRBJ2-3, the V gene TRBV2, with TRBD2 as a possible D gene (7 bases). CDR1 and CDR2 (germline): SNHLY, FYNNEI. V shed 4 bases and J shed 5 bases, with 13 bases lying between them. CDR3 length: 14 amino acids. DNA for the CDR3: TGTGCCAGCAGTGTAGGGGGGGCAGTAGATACGCAGTATTTT. It specifies CASSVGGAVDTQYF.

The chain combines TRBV30 with TRBJ1-4, with 9 bases matching TRBD1. This CDR3 is 14 amino acids long. Germline loops: CDR1 GTSNPN, CDR2 SVGIG (reference sequence). Trimming at V came to 5 bases and at J to 9 bases, leaving 10 bases not matched to a gene. CDR3 loop: CAWSLPGQGKKLFF. In DNA, the CDR3 is TGTGCCTGGTCCCTCCCGGGACAGGGAAAAAAACTGTTTTTT.

The rearrangement links TRBV2 to TRBJ2-3; 9 nucleotides agree with TRBD1. The CDR3 sequence is 17 residues long. The germline V gene encodes CDR1 SNHLY and CDR2 FYNNEI. J gave up 2 bases and V 6 bases, and 12 bases lay outside the gene matches. DNA of the CDR3: TGTGCCAGCAGCGAGGGACAGGGTTTTAGGGTCACAGATACGCAGTATTTT. This sequence encodes CASSEGQGFRVTDTQYF.

This clone showed up just a few times. This sequence joins TRBV6-5 and TRBJ1-2; TRBD1 might be the D (6 bases). Trimming cost V 8 bases and J 5 bases, with 15 bases left between them. Germline V gene sequence: CDR1 MNHEY, CDR2 SVGAGI. CDR3 size: 13 residues. The CDR3 DNA is TGTGCCAGCGCGGACAGCCCGGGGTATGGCTACACCTTC. It yields the protein CASADSPGYGYTF.

This sequence joins TRBV27 and TRBJ2-2, with D perhaps matching TRBD2 (6 bases). The CDR3 covers 17 residues. With 5 bases removed from V and 0 bases from J, the gap between germline ends came to 16 bases. The germline V gene has CDR1 MNHEY and CDR2 SMNVEV (reference sequence). CDR3 loop: CASSLQTPGANTGELFF. The CDR3 bases are TGTGCCAGCAGTCTCCAGACTCCGGGAGCGAACACCGGGGAGCTGTTTTTT.

The rearrangement uses TRBV5-1 and TRBJ2-3, with 11 bases lining up with TRBD2. The CDR3 is 16 residues long. V trimming: 1 base; J trimming: 6 bases; junction bases outside the gene matches: 7. CDR1 SGHRS and CDR2 YFSETQ come from the germline V gene. The CDR3 nucleotides are TGCGCCAGCAGCTTGTCCCTAGCGGGAGGCTTTGATACGCAGTATTTT. Protein: CASSLSLAGGFDTQYF.

This clone was seen only a few times. The CDR3 DNA reads TGTGCCAGCAGTCCGCGACAGGTCGATAATTCACCCCTCCACTTT. This codes for CASSPRQVDNSPLHF. J is TRBJ1-6 and V is TRBV27, with D possibly matching TRBD1 (6 bases). The germline gives CDR1 MNHEY, CDR2 SMNVEV (reference sequence). The CDR3 has 15 amino acids. The V end lost 5 bases, the J end lost 5 bases, and 13 bases lay between the germline ends.

The rearrangement links TRBV7-2 to TRBJ2-3, with 8 bases that match TRBD2. V was clipped by 5 bases and J by 2 bases; unmatched bases: 6. Germline V gives CDR1 SGHTA, CDR2 FQGNSA. The CDR3 is 15 residues long. CDR3 amino acids: CASSTGGVDTDTQYF. CDR3 DNA sequence: TGTGCCAGCAGCACGGGGGGGGTAGACACAGATACGCAGTATTTT.

The V call is TRBV28, the J call TRBJ2-1, with 9 bases identical to TRBD1. Germline V gene data show CDR1 as MDHEN and CDR2 as SYDVKM. The junction had 5 bases not matched to a gene; V was cut back by 5 bases and J by 12 bases. This CDR3 is 12 amino acids long. CDR3 loop: CASSPGQGTQFF. DNA of the CDR3: TGTGCCAGCAGTCCGGGACAGGGTACGCAGTTCTTC.

The chain carries TRBV28 and TRBJ2-3, with 8 bases fitting TRBD2. V dropped 5 bases and J dropped 2; count of bases not matched to a gene: 15. Germline assignment: CDR1 MDHEN and CDR2 SYDVKM. The CDR3 covers 18 residues. The CDR3 DNA reads as TGTGCCAGCAGTCCCCCGGGAGTTGTAGCGGGGATCACAGATACGCAGTATTTT. It translates to CASSPPGVVAGITDTQYF.

V is TRBV19 and J is TRBJ1-6; no definite D call. The CDR3 totals 16 residues. Trimming shortened V by 6 bases and J by 0 bases, and 12 bases separated the two germline ends. Germline V gives CDR1 LNHDA, CDR2 SQIVND (reference sequence). CDR3 DNA: TGTGCCAGTAGACCAACGGGGAGCTCCTATAATTCACCCCTCCACTTT. It encodes CASRPTGSSYNSPLHF.